This TCR beta chain was sequenced for a study of blood T cell repertoires in COVID-19. Some clones are missing from TCRdb's copy, which holds only in-frame ones; the method was immunoSEQ multiplex PCR. The sample gives roughly 63,000 clones, less than 80% of which show up once; around 30% is in the top ten. The junction had 5 bases not matched to a gene; V was cut back by 1 base and J by 3 bases. In germline, CDR1 is LNHDA, CDR2 SQIVND (reference sequence). CDR3 length equals 16 residues. The rearrangement links TRBV19 to TRBJ1-5, with 8 bases lining up with TRBD1. This sequence originates from a human donor in a cohort sampled during active COVID-19. The material sequenced was peripheral blood. For the CDR3, the DNA is TGTGCCAGTAGTATAGCGCCAGGGGGCCCCAATCAGCCCCAGCATTTT. Protein: CASSIAPGGPNQPQHF.